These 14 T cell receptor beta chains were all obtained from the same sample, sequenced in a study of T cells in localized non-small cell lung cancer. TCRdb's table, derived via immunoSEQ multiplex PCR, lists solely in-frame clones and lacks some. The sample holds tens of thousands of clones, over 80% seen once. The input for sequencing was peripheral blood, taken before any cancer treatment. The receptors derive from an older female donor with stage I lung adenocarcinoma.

CDR3 nucleotide sequence: TGTGCCAGTAGTGCCCGGGGACAGGTCAACACCGGGGAGCTGTTTTTT. Protein sequence: CASSARGQVNTGELFF. The chain uses TRBV19 and TRBJ2-2, with TRBD1 identical over 8 bases. The germline V gene has CDR1 LNHDA and CDR2 SQIVND (reference sequence). Trimming removed 5 bases from V and 2 bases from J; junction bases left unmatched: 7. This CDR3 has 16 amino acids.

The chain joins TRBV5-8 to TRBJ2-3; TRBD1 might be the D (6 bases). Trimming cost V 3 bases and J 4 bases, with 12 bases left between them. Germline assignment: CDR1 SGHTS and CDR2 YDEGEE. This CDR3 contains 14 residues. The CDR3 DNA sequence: TGTGCCAGCAGCTCCCCGAGGGGGTCAGATACGCAGTATTTT. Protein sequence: CASSSPRGSDTQYF.

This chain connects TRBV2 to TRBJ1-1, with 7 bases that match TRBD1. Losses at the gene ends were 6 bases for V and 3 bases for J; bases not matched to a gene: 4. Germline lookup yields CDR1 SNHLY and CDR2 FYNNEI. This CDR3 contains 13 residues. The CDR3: CASRVDRDTEAFF. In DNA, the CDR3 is TGTGCCAGCAGGGTTGACAGGGACACTGAAGCTTTCTTT.

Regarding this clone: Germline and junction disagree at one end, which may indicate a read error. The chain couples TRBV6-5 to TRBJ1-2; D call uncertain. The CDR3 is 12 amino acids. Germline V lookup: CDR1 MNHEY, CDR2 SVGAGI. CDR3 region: CATSKDNYGYTF. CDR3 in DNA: TGTGCCACCAGTAAGGATAACTATGGCTACACCTTC.

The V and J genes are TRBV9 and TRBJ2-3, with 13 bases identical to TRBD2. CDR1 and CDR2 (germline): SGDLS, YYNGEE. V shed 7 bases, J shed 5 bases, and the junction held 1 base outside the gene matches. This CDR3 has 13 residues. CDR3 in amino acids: CASGTSGVDTQYF. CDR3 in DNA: TGTGCCAGCGGGACTAGCGGGGTAGATACGCAGTATTTT. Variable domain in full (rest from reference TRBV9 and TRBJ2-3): DSGVTQTPKHLITATGQRVTLRCSPRSGDLSVYWYQQSLDQGLQFLIQYYNGEERAKGNILERFSAQQFPDLHSELNLSSLELGDSALYFCASGTSGVDTQYFGPGTRLTVL.

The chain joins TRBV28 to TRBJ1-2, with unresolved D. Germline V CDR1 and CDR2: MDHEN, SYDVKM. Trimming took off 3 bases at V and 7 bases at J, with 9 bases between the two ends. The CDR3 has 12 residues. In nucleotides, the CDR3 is TGTGCCAGCAGTTTTTCGAGAAGTGGCTACACCTTC. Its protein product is CASSFSRSGYTF.

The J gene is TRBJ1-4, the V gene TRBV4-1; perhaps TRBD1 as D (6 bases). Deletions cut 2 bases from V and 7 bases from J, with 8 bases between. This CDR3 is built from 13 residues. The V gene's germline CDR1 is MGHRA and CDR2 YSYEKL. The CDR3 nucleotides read TGCGCCAGCAGCCAACAAGGGGGTGAAAAACTGTTTTTT. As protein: CASSQQGGEKLFF.

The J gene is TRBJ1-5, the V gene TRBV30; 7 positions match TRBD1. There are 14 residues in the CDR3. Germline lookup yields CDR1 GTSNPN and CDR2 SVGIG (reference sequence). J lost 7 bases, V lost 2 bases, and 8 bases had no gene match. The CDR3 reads CAWSLQGSGQPQHF. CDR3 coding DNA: TGTGCCTGGAGTCTACAGGGGTCGGGCCAGCCCCAGCATTTT.

The chain's CDR3 is CASSTKYQETQYF. CDR3 in DNA: TGTGCCAGCTCTACTAAGTACCAAGAGACCCAGTACTTC. The gene calls are TRBV2 and TRBJ2-5; D unresolved. This CDR3 spans 13 amino acids. Looked up from germline, CDR1 is SNHLY and CDR2 is FYNNEI. With 8 bases removed from V and 0 bases from J, the gap between germline ends came to 10 bases.

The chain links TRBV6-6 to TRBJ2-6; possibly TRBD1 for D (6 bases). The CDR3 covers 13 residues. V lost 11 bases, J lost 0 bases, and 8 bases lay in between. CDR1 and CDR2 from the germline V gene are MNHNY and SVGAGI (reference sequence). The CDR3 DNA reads TGTGCCGGGGGCTCCTCTGGGGCCAACGTCCTGACTTTC. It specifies CAGGSSGANVLTF.

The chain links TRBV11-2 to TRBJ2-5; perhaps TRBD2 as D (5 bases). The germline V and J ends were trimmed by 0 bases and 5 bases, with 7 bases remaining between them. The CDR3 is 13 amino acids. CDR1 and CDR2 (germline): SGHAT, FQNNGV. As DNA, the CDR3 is TGTGCCAGCAGCTTAGAAGGAGGTGAGACCCAGTACTTC. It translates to CASSLEGGETQYF.

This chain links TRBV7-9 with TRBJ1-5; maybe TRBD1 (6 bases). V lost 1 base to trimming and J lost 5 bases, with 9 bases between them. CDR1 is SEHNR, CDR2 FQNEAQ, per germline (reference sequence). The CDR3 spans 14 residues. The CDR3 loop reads CASSLDRVDQPQHF. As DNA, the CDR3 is TGTGCCAGCAGCTTAGACAGGGTTGATCAGCCCCAGCATTTT.

CDR3 loop: CASSLAGRANTGELFF. The CDR3 nucleotides are TGCGCCAGCAGCTTGGCTGGGAGGGCGAACACCGGGGAGCTGTTTTTT. The genes are TRBV5-1 and TRBJ2-2; 7 nucleotides line up with TRBD2. This CDR3 has 16 amino acids. CDR1 and CDR2 from the germline V gene are SGHRS and YFSETQ. V lost 0 bases and J lost 0; bases outside the gene matches: 2.

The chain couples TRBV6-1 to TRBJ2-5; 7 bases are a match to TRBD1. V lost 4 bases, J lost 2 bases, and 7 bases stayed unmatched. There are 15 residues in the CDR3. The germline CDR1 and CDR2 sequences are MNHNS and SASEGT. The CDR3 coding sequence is TGTGCCAGCAGTGTCCAGGGACAGATACAAGAGACCCAGTACTTC. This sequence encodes CASSVQGQIQETQYF.